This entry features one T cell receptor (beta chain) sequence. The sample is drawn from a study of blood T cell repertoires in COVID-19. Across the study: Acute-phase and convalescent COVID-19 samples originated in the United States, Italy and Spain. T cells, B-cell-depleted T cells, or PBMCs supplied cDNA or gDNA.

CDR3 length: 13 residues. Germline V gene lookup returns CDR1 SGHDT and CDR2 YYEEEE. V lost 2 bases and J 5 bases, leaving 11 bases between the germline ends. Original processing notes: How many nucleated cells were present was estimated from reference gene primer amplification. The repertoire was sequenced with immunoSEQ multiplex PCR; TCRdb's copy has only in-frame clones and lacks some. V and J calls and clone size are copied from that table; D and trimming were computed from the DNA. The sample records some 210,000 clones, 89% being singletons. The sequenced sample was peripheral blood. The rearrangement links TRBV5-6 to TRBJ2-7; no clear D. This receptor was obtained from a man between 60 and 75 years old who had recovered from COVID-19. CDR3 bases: TGTGCCAGCAGCTTCTCGAGTGTAGACGAGCAGTACTTC. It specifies CASSFSSVDEQYF. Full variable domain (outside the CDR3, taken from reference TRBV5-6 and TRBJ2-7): DAGVTQSPTHLIKTRGQQVTLRCSPKSGHDTVSWYQQALGQGPQFIFQYYEEEERQRGNFPDRFSGHQFPNYSSELNVNALLLGDSALYLCASSFSSVDEQYFGPGTRLTVT.